This section outlines one T cell receptor (beta chain) sequence together with its context. These data belong to a study of shared clonotypes between healthy human individuals. Ten immunoSEQ deep assay plates were used to sequence unsorted PBMC DNA. TCRdb's table, derived via immunoSEQ multiplex PCR, lists solely in-frame clones and lacks some. The sample gives fewer than 650,000 clones, around 78% of which show up once; about an eighth is in the top ten. This TCR was sampled from a woman aged 40 to 50 in good health. Some clones in this sample may be carry-over from other donors' samples. Source material: PBMCs.

CDR3: CASSLVGGGQPQHF. CDR3 coding DNA: TGCGCCAGCAGCTTGGTCGGGGGCGGACAGCCCCAGCATTTT. The chain is built from TRBV5-1 and TRBJ1-5; D is possibly TRBD1 (6 bases). Germline V CDR1 and CDR2: SGHRS, YFSETQ. Trimming pared 0 bases from V and 7 bases from J, leaving 11 bases between. The CDR3 is 14 amino acids.